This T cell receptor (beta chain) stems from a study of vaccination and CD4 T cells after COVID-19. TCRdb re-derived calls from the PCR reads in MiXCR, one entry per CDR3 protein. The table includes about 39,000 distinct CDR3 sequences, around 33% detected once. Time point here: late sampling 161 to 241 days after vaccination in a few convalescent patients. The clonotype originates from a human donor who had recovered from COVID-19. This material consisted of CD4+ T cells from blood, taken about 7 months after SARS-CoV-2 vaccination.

The CDR3 loop reads CASSSYRAGAYNEQFF. For the CDR3, the DNA is TGTGCCAGCAGTTCTTATCGGGCGGGGGCATACAATGAGCAGTTCTTC. The chain is built from TRBV7-8 and TRBJ2-1; possibly TRBD2 for D (7 bases). This CDR3 contains 16 residues. Trimming removed 6 bases at V and 4 bases at J, with 19 bases between. The V gene's germline CDR1 is SGHVS and CDR2 FQNEAQ.